The 21 T cell receptor beta chains given below trace back to one sample, sequenced in a study of blood T cell repertoires in COVID-19. The data were produced by immunoSEQ multiplex PCR, yet TCRdb's version contains in-frame clones alone and is incomplete. In the table there are 35,000 to 45,000 clones, more than 75% of which are singletons. Sequencing input: peripheral blood. The receptors were sampled from a man between 65 and 80 years old with active or convalescent COVID-19.

To note about this clone: At one end the junction does not follow the germline gene, possibly because of a read error. V and J are TRBV6-1 and TRBJ2-5; D gene unclear. Per germline, CDR1 MNHNS and CDR2 SASEGT. This CDR3 spans 13 amino acids. The CDR3 nucleotides are TGTGCCAGCAGTGAATCGGGTCAAGGGACCCAGTACTTC. Translated: CASSESGQGTQYF.

The V and J genes are TRBV28 and TRBJ2-1; possible D gene TRBD2, 5 bases. This CDR3 is 14 amino acids long. Trimming took off 8 bases at V and 0 bases at J, with 11 bases between the two ends. The germline V gene has CDR1 MDHEN and CDR2 SYDVKM. The CDR3 loop is CASSGSPSYNEQFF. In DNA, the CDR3 is TGTGCCAGCTCGGGGAGTCCCTCCTACAATGAGCAGTTCTTC.

This clone was found a few times. J is TRBJ1-3 and V is TRBV5-1, with a weak D call TRBD1 (5 bases). Trimming pared 2 bases from V and 0 bases from J, leaving 9 bases between. Germline CDR1 is SGHRS and CDR2 is YFSETQ. CDR3 length: 15 amino acids. CDR3 nucleotides: TGCGCCAGCAGCTTAGGGGAATTCTCTGGAAACACCATATATTTT. Translated: CASSLGEFSGNTIYF.

This clone has just one count. The chain is built from TRBV30 and TRBJ1-5, with 7 bases identical to TRBD1. The CDR3 is 14 residues long. From germline, CDR1 is GTSNPN and CDR2 SVGIG (reference sequence). After removal of 3 bases from V and 1 base from J, the junction contained 3 bases not matched to a gene. This CDR3 reads CAWSRGQSNQPQHF. DNA of the CDR3: TGTGCCTGGAGCCGGGGACAGAGCAATCAGCCCCAGCATTTT.

The V and J genes are TRBV5-1 and TRBJ1-4, with a tentative D call TRBD1 (5 bases). This CDR3 is 14 amino acids long. With 1 base removed from V and 8 bases from J, the gap between germline ends came to 12 bases. CDR1 and CDR2 (germline): SGHRS, YFSETQ. This chain's CDR3 is CASSLFGGTEKLFF. The CDR3 DNA reads TGCGCCAGCAGCTTGTTCGGAGGGACGGAAAAACTGTTTTTT. The variable domain in full, with the rest retrieved from reference TRBV5-1 and TRBJ1-4, is KAGVTQTPRYLIKTRGQQVTLSCSPISGHRSVSWYQQTPGQGLQFLFEYFSETQRNKGNFPGRFSGRQFSNSRSEMNVSTLELGDSALYLCASSLFGGTEKLFFGSGTQLSVL.

The chain couples TRBV12-3 or TRBV12-4 to TRBJ2-5; the D gene is possibly TRBD2 (5 bases). The CDR3 sequence is 12 residues long. Trimming removed 5 bases at V and 5 bases at J, with 9 bases between. In nucleotides, the CDR3 is TGTGCCAGCAGTCCAAGAGGGGAGACCCAGTACTTC. Its translation: CASSPRGETQYF.

This clone counts as large. This sample also contains other DNA sequences that code for the same CDR3. This rearrangement joins TRBV3-1 (or the pseudogene TRBV3-2) to TRBJ1-5; no firm D call. The CDR3 is made up of 13 amino acids. The V gene's germline CDR1 is LGHDT and CDR2 YNNKEL (reference sequence). V was clipped by 2 bases and J by 6 bases, with 8 bases between them. CDR3: CASSQRGSQPQHF. In DNA form, the CDR3 reads TGTGCCAGCAGCCAAAGAGGGAGTCAGCCCCAGCATTTT.

This chain joins TRBV11-3 and TRBJ1-4; D perhaps matches TRBD1 (5 bases). CDR3 length equals 15 residues. The germline V gene encodes CDR1 SGHNT and CDR2 YENEEA. Trimming left V 1 base short and J 8 bases short, with 14 bases between. The CDR3 region is CASSLGSGRGEKLFF. In DNA form, the CDR3 reads TGTGCCAGCAGCTTAGGATCCGGTAGGGGAGAAAAACTGTTTTTT.

The J gene is TRBJ1-5, the V gene TRBV11-2, with D perhaps matching TRBD1 (5 bases). The CDR3 sequence is 13 residues long. Per germline, CDR1 SGHAT and CDR2 FQNNGV. V was shortened by 2 bases and J by 6 bases, with 8 bases between the two germline ends. The CDR3 reads CASSLTGFQPQHF. DNA for the CDR3: TGTGCCAGCAGCTTAACAGGTTTTCAGCCCCAGCATTTT.

This clone was counted a single time. J is TRBJ2-3 and V is TRBV5-5, with D perhaps matching TRBD1 (5 bases). The CDR3 sequence is 18 residues long. Germline CDR1 and CDR2: SGHKS and YYEKEE (reference sequence). V was pared by 0 bases and J by 0 bases, with 17 bases between. CDR3 nucleotide sequence: TGTGCCAGCAGCTTGGAGTATGGGGCGCCGTATAGCACAGATACGCAGTATTTT. Amino acid sequence: CASSLEYGAPYSTDTQYF.

The chain has TRBV5-1 and TRBJ1-6; 7 bases agree with TRBD1. CDR3 length equals 14 residues. Per germline, CDR1 SGHRS and CDR2 YFSETQ. J gave up 14 bases and V 4 bases, and 12 bases lay outside the gene matches. CDR3 bases: TGCGCCAGCAGCCAAGGACAGGCTATTCGGTCCCTCCACTTT. This encodes CASSQGQAIRSLHF.

V gene TRBV4-1 combines with J gene TRBJ1-4; possibly TRBD1 for D (5 bases). The V end was cut by 3 bases, the J end by 0 bases, with 8 bases between. Germline V gene data show CDR1 as MGHRA and CDR2 as YSYEKL. The CDR3 has 15 residues. This CDR3 reads CASSHGGSTNEKLFF. The CDR3 bases are TGCGCCAGCAGCCACGGGGGGTCAACTAATGAAAAACTGTTTTTT.

The rearrangement links TRBV7-3 to TRBJ2-1; the D gene is possibly TRBD1 (6 bases). Trimming left V 4 bases short and J 11 bases short, with 9 bases between. The CDR3 is 11 residues long. CDR1 SGHTA and CDR2 FQGTGA come from the germline V gene. CDR3 sequence: CASSSGTKQFF. CDR3 DNA: TGTGCCAGCAGCTCCGGGACAAAGCAGTTCTTC.

The chain combines TRBV7-9 with TRBJ2-1, with D maybe TRBD1 (6 bases). Germline CDR1 is SEHNR and CDR2 is FQNEAQ (reference sequence). The CDR3 consists of 16 residues. V was clipped by 4 bases and J by 4 bases, with 17 bases between them. The CDR3 DNA is TGTGCCAGCAGCTCCTCTGGGGGCGAGAGTTACAATGAGCAGTTCTTC. Its translation is CASSSSGGESYNEQFF.

Only one count was recorded for this clone. J is TRBJ1-3 and V is TRBV29-1; D remains ambiguous. The V end was cut by 5 bases, the J end by 4 bases, with 9 bases between. The CDR3 runs 12 residues. Germline V gives CDR1 SQVTM, CDR2 ANQGSEA. DNA of the CDR3: TGCAGCGTTCAATTTACAGGAAACACCATATATTTT. The encoded protein is CSVQFTGNTIYF. The full variable domain, its missing parts supplied by reference TRBV29-1 and TRBJ1-3, is SAVISQKPSRDICQRGTSLTIQCQVDSQVTMMFWYRQQPGQSLTLIATANQGSEATYESGFVIDKFPISRPNLTFSTLTVSNMSPEDSSIYLCSVQFTGNTIYFGEGSWLTVV.

The chain carries TRBV7-9 and TRBJ2-1; D is unresolved. The germline gives CDR1 SEHNR, CDR2 FQNEAQ (reference sequence). V lost 4 bases to trimming and J lost 6 bases, with 10 bases between them. The CDR3 consists of 13 residues. The CDR3 reads CASSSRSGNEQFF. The DNA of the CDR3 is TGTGCCAGCAGCTCCAGGTCCGGCAATGAGCAGTTCTTC.

This chain links TRBV6-5 with TRBJ2-2; 7 positions agree with TRBD1. The germline V gene encodes CDR1 MNHEY and CDR2 SVGAGI. After removal of 2 bases from V and 0 bases from J, the junction contained 3 bases not matched to a gene. This CDR3 is built from 16 residues. This chain's CDR3 is CASSYHGTANTGELFF. The CDR3 DNA is TGTGCCAGCAGTTACCACGGGACAGCGAACACCGGGGAGCTGTTTTTT.

The rearrangement joins TRBV29-1 to TRBJ2-5, with 10 positions matching TRBD2. The ends lost 4 bases at V and 2 bases at J; junction bases unmatched: 7. CDR1 and CDR2 (germline): SQVTM, ANQGSEA. The CDR3 runs 15 residues. The CDR3 loop reads CSVVGSGGYQETQYF. CDR3 in DNA: TGCAGCGTTGTAGGTAGCGGGGGGTATCAAGAGACCCAGTACTTC.

DNA of the CDR3: TGTGCCAGTATCCAAGAGGGCGTCGGGGGTGAGCAGTTCTTC. It is translated as CASIQEGVGGEQFF. The chain has TRBV19 and TRBJ2-1, with a possible D match to TRBD2 (6 bases). The CDR3 is made up of 14 amino acids. Germline CDR1 is LNHDA and CDR2 is SQIVND (reference sequence). V lost 7 bases and J 9 bases, leaving 19 bases between the germline ends.

The rearrangement joins TRBV29-1 to TRBJ2-1; 7 bases map to TRBD2. Germline V gives CDR1 SQVTM, CDR2 ANQGSEA. Trimming took 4 bases from V and 12 from J; bases not matched to a gene: 3. This CDR3 has 10 amino acids. DNA of the CDR3: TGCAGCGTTGCATGGGGGGGGCAGTTCTTC. Protein: CSVAWGGQFF.

The gene calls are TRBV19 and TRBJ2-1, with 8 bases identical to TRBD1. Unmatched junction bases numbered 12, after V lost 6 bases and J lost 8 bases. The CDR3 spans 15 residues. Germline CDR1 reads LNHDA; CDR2 reads SQIVND (reference sequence). The CDR3 reads CASRNDRGGIYEQFF. Here the CDR3 DNA reads TGTGCCAGTAGGAACGACAGGGGAGGAATCTATGAGCAGTTCTTC.